These T cell receptor beta chains were read from a single sample in a study of technical replicates of blood from several donors. Using immunoSEQ multiplex PCR, the repertoire was profiled, and TCRdb retains in-frame clones only, with some absent. The sample yields approximately 99,000 clones, about 95% seen once. The sample was T cells isolated from PBMCs. The receptors shown here come from a human donor in good health. Each CDR3 is given with its conserved first and last residue. A D gene is named only where the DNA matches it firmly. Rows give clone size only sometimes, using once, few, many, or a class for an expanded clone.

clone_size: NA; j_call: TRBJ1-2; d_call: NA; v_call: TRBV9; cdr3_aa: CASSGDSGGYTF; cdr3_nt: TGTGCCAGCAGCGGTGACTCGGGGGGCTACACCTTC
clone_size: NA; j_call: TRBJ2-2; d_call: TRBD2; v_call: TRBV5-1; cdr3_aa: CASTFEPGLYTGELFF; cdr3_nt: TGCGCCAGCACCTTTGAACCGGGACTATACACCGGGGAGCTGTTTTTT
clone_size: NA; j_call: TRBJ1-5; d_call: NA; v_call: TRBV6-1; cdr3_aa: CASSEGTAIGPQHF; cdr3_nt: TGTGCCAGCAGTGAAGGGACAGCAATAGGGCCCCAGCATTTT
clone_size: NA; j_call: TRBJ1-1; d_call: NA; v_call: TRBV25-1; cdr3_aa: CVATWGQSLMNTEAFF; cdr3_nt: TGTGTCGCTACCTGGGGGCAGTCGCTCATGAACACTGAAGCTTTCTTT
clone_size: NA; j_call: TRBJ2-6; d_call: NA; v_call: TRBV6-1; cdr3_aa: CASRQEWGANVLTF; cdr3_nt: TGTGCCAGCAGACAGGAATGGGGAGCCAACGTCCTGACTTTC
clone_size: NA; j_call: TRBJ1-3; d_call: NA; v_call: TRBV28; cdr3_aa: CASSLASHSGNTIYF; cdr3_nt: TGTGCCAGCAGTTTAGCGTCTCACTCTGGAAACACCATATATTTT
clone_size: NA; j_call: TRBJ2-5; d_call: NA; v_call: TRBV7-9; cdr3_aa: CASRGAANQETQYF; cdr3_nt: TGTGCCAGCAGGGGGGCGGCCAACCAAGAGACCCAGTACTTC
clone_size: NA; j_call: TRBJ2-7; d_call: TRBD1; v_call: TRBV27; cdr3_aa: CASRGPGQRNYEQYF; cdr3_nt: TGTGCCAGCAGAGGCCCGGGACAGAGGAACTACGAGCAGTACTTC
clone_size: NA; j_call: TRBJ1-1; d_call: NA; v_call: TRBV19; cdr3_aa: CASHGVAAFF; cdr3_nt: TGTGCCAGCCACGGGGTCGCGGCTTTCTTT
clone_size: NA; j_call: TRBJ2-1; d_call: TRBD1; v_call: TRBV7-3; cdr3_aa: CASSPNIQGNEQFF; cdr3_nt: TGTGCCAGCAGCCCGAACATACAGGGGAATGAGCAGTTCTTC
clone_size: NA; j_call: TRBJ2-2; d_call: TRBD1; v_call: TRBV11-3; cdr3_aa: CASSYRQGAVGELFF; cdr3_nt: TGTGCCAGCAGCTACCGACAGGGGGCTGTCGGGGAGCTGTTTTTT
clone_size: NA; j_call: TRBJ2-5; d_call: TRBD1; v_call: TRBV5-1; cdr3_aa: CASLATGRVGQETQYF; cdr3_nt: TGCGCCAGCCTCGCGACAGGGAGAGTGGGCCAAGAGACCCAGTACTTC
clone_size: NA; j_call: TRBJ1-5; d_call: TRBD1; v_call: TRBV28; cdr3_aa: CASSPQGTGHNQPQHF; cdr3_nt: TGTGCCAGCAGTCCTCAAGGGACAGGTCATAATCAGCCCCAGCATTTT
clone_size: NA; j_call: TRBJ2-7; d_call: NA; v_call: TRBV27; cdr3_aa: CASSSSAGPSGYEQYF; cdr3_nt: TGTGCCAGCAGTTCATCGGCGGGGCCGTCTGGTTACGAGCAGTACTTC
clone_size: NA; j_call: TRBJ1-2; d_call: NA; v_call: TRBV10-3; cdr3_aa: CAISSRAQEDGYTF; cdr3_nt: TGTGCCATCAGTTCTAGGGCGCAGGAGGATGGCTACACCTTC
clone_size: NA; j_call: TRBJ2-1; d_call: NA; v_call: TRBV14; cdr3_aa: CASSQLRGTFNEQFF; cdr3_nt: TGTGCCAGCAGCCAATTGCGCGGGACCTTCAATGAGCAGTTCTTC
clone_size: NA; j_call: TRBJ2-4; d_call: TRBD2; v_call: TRBV6-5; cdr3_aa: CATSIGGGENIQYF; cdr3_nt: TGTGCCACCTCAATTGGTGGGGGGGAAAACATTCAGTACTTC
clone_size: NA; j_call: TRBJ2-7; d_call: TRBD2; v_call: TRBV5-4; cdr3_aa: CASSGYSSGASYEQYF; cdr3_nt: TGTGCCAGCAGTGGGTATTCTAGCGGAGCCTCCTACGAGCAGTACTTC
clone_size: NA; j_call: TRBJ2-2; d_call: TRBD2; v_call: TRBV10-2; cdr3_aa: CASLNLAGSAGELFF; cdr3_nt: TGCGCCAGCCTTAACCTAGCGGGATCGGCCGGGGAGCTGTTTTTT
clone_size: NA; j_call: TRBJ2-7; d_call: TRBD2; v_call: TRBV5-1; cdr3_aa: CASSRSGDEQYF; cdr3_nt: TGCGCCAGCAGCAGAAGCGGGGACGAGCAGTACTTC
clone_size: NA; j_call: TRBJ2-2; d_call: NA; v_call: TRBV28; cdr3_aa: CASSPPDTVGELFF; cdr3_nt: TGTGCCAGCAGCCCCCCCGACACGGTCGGGGAGCTGTTTTTT
clone_size: NA; j_call: TRBJ2-3; d_call: NA; v_call: TRBV15; cdr3_aa: CATSRATGPTDTQYF; cdr3_nt: TGTGCCACCAGCAGAGCAACAGGGCCCACAGATACGCAGTATTTT
clone_size: NA; j_call: TRBJ1-5; d_call: NA; v_call: TRBV7-8; cdr3_aa: CASSGTEFAYRRQPQHF; cdr3_nt: TGTGCCAGCAGCGGCACGGAGTTTGCTTATCGAAGACAGCCCCAGCATTTT
clone_size: NA; j_call: TRBJ2-7; d_call: NA; v_call: TRBV5-4; cdr3_aa: CASSFRGEQYF; cdr3_nt: TGTGCCAGCAGCTTCAGAGGAGAGCAGTACTTC
clone_size: NA; j_call: TRBJ2-1; d_call: NA; v_call: TRBV9; cdr3_aa: CASSVVGWDLGSYNEQFF; cdr3_nt: TGTGCCAGCAGCGTAGTTGGCTGGGACTTGGGTTCCTACAATGAGCAGTTCTTC
clone_size: NA; j_call: TRBJ2-7; d_call: TRBD2; v_call: TRBV11-3; cdr3_aa: CASSWRTSGYEQYF; cdr3_nt: TGTGCCAGCAGCTGGCGGACTAGCGGCTACGAGCAGTACTTC
clone_size: NA; j_call: TRBJ1-1; d_call: TRBD1; v_call: TRBV5-1; cdr3_aa: CASRPGQGMNTEAFF; cdr3_nt: TGCGCCAGCAGGCCAGGACAGGGGATGAACACTGAAGCTTTCTTT
clone_size: NA; j_call: TRBJ2-1; d_call: TRBD1; v_call: TRBV7-9; cdr3_aa: CASSLGLGTGWGPYNEQFF; cdr3_nt: TGTGCCAGCAGCTTAGGGTTAGGGACAGGTTGGGGCCCCTACAATGAGCAGTTCTTC
clone_size: NA; j_call: TRBJ2-7; d_call: TRBD1; v_call: TRBV5-8; cdr3_aa: CASSSPRDRGYEQYF; cdr3_nt: TGTGCCAGCAGCTCCCCGAGGGACAGGGGCTACGAGCAGTACTTC
clone_size: NA; j_call: TRBJ2-7; d_call: TRBD1; v_call: TRBV7-9; cdr3_aa: CASSPSSGGNYEQYF; cdr3_nt: TGTGCCAGCAGCCCTTCGTCAGGGGGCAACTACGAGCAGTACTTC
clone_size: NA; j_call: TRBJ2-3; d_call: NA; v_call: TRBV10-1; cdr3_aa: CASSEYSDSHSADTQYF; cdr3_nt: TGCGCCAGCAGTGAGTATTCGGACAGCCATTCCGCAGATACGCAGTATTTT
clone_size: NA; j_call: TRBJ2-7; d_call: NA; v_call: TRBV5-4; cdr3_aa: CASSPGPSSYEQYF; cdr3_nt: TGTGCCAGCAGCCCTGGTCCTAGTTCCTACGAGCAGTACTTC
clone_size: once; j_call: TRBJ2-5; d_call: TRBD1; v_call: TRBV7-8; cdr3_aa: CASSLVPGTGQETQYF; cdr3_nt: TGTGCCAGCAGCTTAGTTCCGGGGACAGGGCAAGAGACCCAGTACTTC
clone_size: few; j_call: TRBJ2-7; d_call: NA; v_call: TRBV6-1; cdr3_aa: CASSVQGVTGEQYF; cdr3_nt: TGTGCCAGCAGTGTACAGGGCGTTACGGGGGAGCAGTACTTC
clone_size: NA; j_call: TRBJ2-2; d_call: TRBD2; v_call: TRBV2; cdr3_aa: CASRERDRHTGELFF; cdr3_nt: TGTGCCAGCAGAGAGCGGGATCGCCACACCGGGGAGCTGTTTTTT
clone_size: NA; j_call: TRBJ2-5; d_call: NA; v_call: TRBV19; cdr3_aa: CASSTQRAGLQETQYF; cdr3_nt: TGTGCCAGTAGTACCCAGCGAGCGGGTCTCCAAGAGACCCAGTACTTC
clone_size: NA; j_call: TRBJ2-1; d_call: NA; v_call: TRBV9; cdr3_aa: CASSDGLSANEQFF; cdr3_nt: TGTGCCAGCAGCGACGGACTCAGTGCGAATGAGCAGTTCTTC
clone_size: NA; j_call: TRBJ1-5; d_call: NA; v_call: TRBV2; cdr3_aa: CASTGEGASNQPQHF; cdr3_nt: TGTGCCAGCACGGGGGAAGGGGCCAGCAATCAGCCCCAGCATTTT
clone_size: NA; j_call: TRBJ2-2; d_call: TRBD1; v_call: TRBV7-9; cdr3_aa: CATENPSGQGRFGELFF; cdr3_nt: TGTGCCACCGAGAACCCTTCGGGACAGGGGCGTTTCGGGGAGCTGTTTTTT
clone_size: NA; j_call: TRBJ1-3; d_call: TRBD1; v_call: TRBV6-5; cdr3_aa: CASKVSGTAGNTIYF; cdr3_nt: TGTGCCAGCAAAGTCTCCGGGACAGCCGGAAACACCATATATTTT